Shown below are 11 T cell receptor beta chains from a single sample sequenced in a study of human T cells and chemical hapten exposure. TCRdb independently ran MiXCR on the RACE reads; one entry per CDR3 protein. The profile shows 95,000 to 150,000 distinct CDR3 sequences, approximately 10% of them singletons. As for time point: patch test 3, about 24 weeks after DPC sensitization. Stated treatment: therapeutic diphenylcyclopropenone sensitization with weekly scalp DPC. Sequencing used whole blood, obtained in connection with sensitization to the hapten diphenylcyclopropenone (DPC). These receptor sequences come from a woman aged 50 to 60 with alopecia areata. Some clones in this sample may be carry-over from other donors' samples.

This clonotype was seen more than once but under ten times. CDR3 in amino acids: CASSQDKAYGYTF. The CDR3 DNA reads as TGTGCCAGCAGCCAAGATAAGGCCTATGGCTACACCTTC. The chain links TRBV4-2 to TRBJ1-2; D is unresolved. CDR1 and CDR2 from the germline V gene are LGHNA and YNFKEQ. V was trimmed by 0 bases and J by 4 bases, leaving 6 bases between them. The CDR3 totals 13 residues.

This chain's CDR3 is CASSLRTGDQPQHF. Written as DNA, the CDR3 is TGTGCCAGCAGCTTACGGACAGGGGATCAGCCCCAGCATTTT. J is TRBJ1-5 and V is TRBV6-1; 9 positions agree with TRBD1. Germline lookup yields CDR1 MNHNS and CDR2 SASEGT. Losses at the gene ends were 6 bases for V and 5 bases for J; bases not matched to a gene: 5. The CDR3 is 14 amino acids.

The chain carries TRBV6-5 and TRBJ1-1; D gene ambiguous. Germline CDR1 reads MNHEY; CDR2 reads SVGAGI. The CDR3 is 15 amino acids. The ends were cut back, 1 base at V and 0 bases at J, with 9 bases in the middle. This CDR3 reads CASSYWGGMNTEAFF. The CDR3 DNA reads as TGTGCCAGCAGTTACTGGGGAGGCATGAACACTGAAGCTTTCTTT.

The J gene is TRBJ2-4, the V gene TRBV20-1, with D perhaps matching TRBD1 (5 bases). V was clipped by 6 bases and J by 5 bases, with 23 bases between them. The length of the CDR3 is 16 residues. The germline gives CDR1 DFQATT, CDR2 SNEGSKA (reference sequence). The CDR3 protein is CSAIKGVLGSENIQYF. DNA for the CDR3: TGCAGTGCCATCAAAGGGGTACTGGGTTCCGAAAACATTCAGTACTTC.

The genes are TRBV3-1 and TRBJ2-1; no reliable D call. The V gene's germline CDR1 is LGHDT and CDR2 YNNKEL (reference sequence). V lost 1 base to trimming and J lost 4 bases, with 2 bases between them. The CDR3 is 12 residues long. The CDR3 is CASSQGYNEQFF. In DNA, the CDR3 is TGTGCCAGCAGCCAAGGTTACAATGAGCAGTTCTTC.

The V call is TRBV28, the J call TRBJ2-3; TRBD2 agrees at 10 bases. CDR3 length equals 14 residues. Per the germline V gene, CDR1 is MDHEN and CDR2 is SYDVKM. Trimming cost V 5 bases and J 5 bases; bases outside gene matches: 4. In nucleotides, the CDR3 is TGTGCCAGCAGTCTTCCTAGCGGGGGAGATACGCAGTATTTT. Translation: CASSLPSGGDTQYF.

This clonotype has just a few counts. The chain couples TRBV13 to TRBJ1-2, with D perhaps matching TRBD1 (5 bases). Between the trimmed V and J ends, which lost 6 bases and 4 bases, there was a span of 21 bases. The germline gives CDR1 PRHDT, CDR2 FYEKMQ (reference sequence). The CDR3 consists of 16 residues. CDR3 residues: CASSPYGAGPLYGYTF. Here the CDR3 DNA reads TGTGCCAGCAGTCCCTACGGGGCCGGGCCCCTCTATGGCTACACCTTC.

Notes on this clonotype: At one boundary the junction diverges from the germline segment, which might be a read error. This rearrangement joins TRBV7-9 to TRBJ1-1; tentatively, D is TRBD1 (6 bases). The CDR3 is made up of 14 amino acids. CDR1 is SEHNR, CDR2 FQNEAQ, per germline (reference sequence). For the CDR3, the DNA is TGTGCCAGCAGCGCACCAGACAGGTTCACTGGAGCTTTCTTT. This translates into CASSAPDRFTGAFF.

This clonotype appeared a few times. The chain is built from TRBV19 and TRBJ2-1, with D possibly TRBD2 on 6 matching bases. This CDR3 is built from 15 residues. V shed 1 base and J shed 9 bases, with 16 bases lying between them. CDR1 and CDR2 from the germline V gene are LNHDA and SQIVND (reference sequence). This CDR3 reads CASSIGSRGGGEQFF. The DNA for the CDR3 is TGTGCCAGTAGTATAGGTTCAAGGGGAGGAGGTGAGCAGTTCTTC.

This sequence joins TRBV7-8 and TRBJ2-3, with 8 bases matching TRBD1. The CDR3 spans 15 residues. Germline CDR1 reads SGHVS; CDR2 reads FQNEAQ. V gave up 4 bases and J gave up 0 bases; unmatched junction bases: 3. Here the CDR3 reads CASSWGQASTDTQYF. CDR3 nucleotide sequence: TGTGCCAGCAGCTGGGGACAGGCTAGCACAGATACGCAGTATTTT.

This chain links TRBV2 with TRBJ1-2; a weak D match, TRBD1 (5 bases). Deletions cut 7 bases from V and 4 bases from J, with 19 bases between. This CDR3 has 15 residues. CDR1 is SNHLY, CDR2 FYNNEI, per germline. This CDR3 reads CASKLQGSSRYGYTF. The CDR3 nucleotides are TGTGCCAGCAAGCTCCAGGGCTCCTCACGCTATGGCTACACCTTC.